This T cell receptor beta chain was sequenced during a study of blood T cell repertoires in COVID-19. Overall study: COVID-19 samples from acute and convalescent phases originated in the United States, Italy and Spain. Sample material is recorded as cDNA or gDNA derived from T cells, B-cell-depleted T cells, or PBMCs.

The authors' processing: How many nucleated cells were present was estimated from reference gene primer amplification. The protocol was immunoSEQ multiplex PCR, while the TCRdb copy is restricted to in-frame clones and leaves out a portion. V and J calls and clone size are copied from that table; D and trimming were computed from the DNA. The sample records 70,000 or so clones, 82% being singletons. This CDR3 spans 16 amino acids. The J segment lost 6 bases and the V segment lost 2 bases, leaving 11 bases of the junction unmatched. Germline V gene sequence: CDR1 SGHTA, CDR2 FQGNSA. The source material was peripheral blood. The V call is TRBV7-2, the J call TRBJ2-7, with 9 bases matching TRBD1. This receptor was taken from a human donor in a cohort sampled during active COVID-19. CDR3 protein: CASSLTPGTGKGEQYF. The DNA for the CDR3 is TGTGCCAGCAGCTTAACCCCCGGGACAGGGAAGGGCGAGCAGTACTTC.